The subject of this entry is one T cell receptor beta chain. The target antigen is unknown. This CDR3 has 15 amino acids. Trimming removed 1 base at V and 5 bases at J, with 14 bases between. Germline lookup yields CDR1 KGHSH and CDR2 LQKENI. Sequencing was performed with immunoSEQ multiplex PCR; in TCRdb, only in-frame clones are kept and a portion is missing. The table records tens of thousands of clones, 90% of them present only once. The data derive from a study of T cell responses to AZD1222 COVID-19 vaccine. General study points: Baseline antibody screening turned up just six or seven seropositive AZD1222 recipients. The peak T cell response came first, and repertoires were sampled only after it. Vaccine-associated CD4 TCRs ranged over spike, dominating at 160-218 and 743-854.

Pooled together were second doses at about 4 or about 12 weeks. The specimen was peripheral blood, collected 28 days after the second AZD1222 dose. This chain uses TRBV18 with TRBJ1-2, with D unclear. This sequence was found in an adult who received the AZD1222 COVID-19 vaccine. CDR3 amino acids: CASSPLGSVAYGYTF. As DNA, the CDR3 is TGTGCCAGCTCACCACTTGGGTCAGTGGCTTATGGCTACACCTTC.